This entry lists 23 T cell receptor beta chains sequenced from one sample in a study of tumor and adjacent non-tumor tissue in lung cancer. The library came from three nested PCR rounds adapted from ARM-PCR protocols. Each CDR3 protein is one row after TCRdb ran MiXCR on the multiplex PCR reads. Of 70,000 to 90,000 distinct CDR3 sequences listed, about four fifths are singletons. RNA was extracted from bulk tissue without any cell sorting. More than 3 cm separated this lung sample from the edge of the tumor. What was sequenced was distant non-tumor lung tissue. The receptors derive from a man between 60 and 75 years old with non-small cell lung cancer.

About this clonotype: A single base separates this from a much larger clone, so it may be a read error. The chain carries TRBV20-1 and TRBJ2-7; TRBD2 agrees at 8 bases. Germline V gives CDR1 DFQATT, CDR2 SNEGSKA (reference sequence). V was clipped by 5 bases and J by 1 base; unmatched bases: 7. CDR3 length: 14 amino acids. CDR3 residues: CSAQPGGVSYEQYF. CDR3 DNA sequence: TGCAGTGCTCAGCCGGGGGGGGTGTCCTACGAGCAGTACTTC.

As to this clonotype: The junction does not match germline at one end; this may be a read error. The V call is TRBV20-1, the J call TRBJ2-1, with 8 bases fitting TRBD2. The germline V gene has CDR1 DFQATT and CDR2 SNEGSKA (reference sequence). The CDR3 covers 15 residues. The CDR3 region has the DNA TGCAGTTCTAGCGATGGACTAGCAGGCTACAATGAGCAGTTCTTC. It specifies CSSSDGLAGYNEQFF.

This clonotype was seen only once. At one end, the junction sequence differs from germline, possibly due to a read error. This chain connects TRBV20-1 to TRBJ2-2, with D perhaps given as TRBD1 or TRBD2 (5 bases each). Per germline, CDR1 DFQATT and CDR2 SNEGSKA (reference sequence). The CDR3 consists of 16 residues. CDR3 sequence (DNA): TGCAGTGTTAGAGAGGGGATGGGTGAGTACACCGGGGAGCTGTTTTTT. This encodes CSVREGMGEYTGELFF.

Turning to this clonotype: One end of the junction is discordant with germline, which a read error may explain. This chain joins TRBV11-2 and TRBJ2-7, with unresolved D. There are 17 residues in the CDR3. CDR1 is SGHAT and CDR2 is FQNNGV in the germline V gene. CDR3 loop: CVSSLIPEALNGYEQYF. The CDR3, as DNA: TGTGTCAGCAGCTTAATCCCTGAGGCCCTCAATGGCTACGAGCAGTACTTC.

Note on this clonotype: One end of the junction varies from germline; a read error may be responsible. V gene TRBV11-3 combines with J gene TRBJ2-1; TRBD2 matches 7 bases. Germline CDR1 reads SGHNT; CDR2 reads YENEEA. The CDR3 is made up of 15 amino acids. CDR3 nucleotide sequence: TGTACCAGCAGCATTTCGGGAGGTTATCTGAATGAGCAGTTCTTC. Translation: CTSSISGGYLNEQFF. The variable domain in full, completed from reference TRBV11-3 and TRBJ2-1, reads EAGVVQSPRYKIIEKKQPVAFWCNPISGHNTLYWYLQNLGQGPELLIRYENEEAVDDSQLPKDRFSAERLKGVDSTLKIQPAELGDSAVYLCTSSISGGYLNEQFFGPGTRLTVL.

The CDR3 DNA reads as TGTGCCAGCAGATCCCGGGGAGCGGGAGTATACAGAGCCAGGGAGCTGTTTTTT. It is translated as CASRSRGAGVYRARELFF. The chain links TRBV11-3 to TRBJ2-2; 8 nucleotides match TRBD2. CDR3 length: 18 residues. V dropped 6 bases and J dropped 9; count of bases not matched to a gene: 21. Germline lookup yields CDR1 SGHNT and CDR2 YENEEA.

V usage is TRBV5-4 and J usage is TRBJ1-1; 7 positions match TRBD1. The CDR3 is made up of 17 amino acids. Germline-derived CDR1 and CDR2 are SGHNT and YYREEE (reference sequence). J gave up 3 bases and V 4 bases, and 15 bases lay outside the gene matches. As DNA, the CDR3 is TGTGCCAGCAGCGCCAGTCGACAGGGACTATGCGACACTGAAGCTTTCTTT. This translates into CASSASRQGLCDTEAFF.

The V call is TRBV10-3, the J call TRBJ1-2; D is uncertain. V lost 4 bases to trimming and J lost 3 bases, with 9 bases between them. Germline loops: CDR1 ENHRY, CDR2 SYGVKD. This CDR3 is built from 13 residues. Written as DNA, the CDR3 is TGTGCCATCAGTGGTGAGGGCGACTATGGCTACACCTTC. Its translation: CAISGEGDYGYTF.

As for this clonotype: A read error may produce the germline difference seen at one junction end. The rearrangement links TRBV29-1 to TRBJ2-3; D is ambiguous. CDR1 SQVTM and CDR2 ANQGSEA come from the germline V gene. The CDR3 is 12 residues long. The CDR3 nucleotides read TGCAGCGTTCGGGCGGCCACAGATACGCACTATTTT. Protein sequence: CSVRAATDTHYF.

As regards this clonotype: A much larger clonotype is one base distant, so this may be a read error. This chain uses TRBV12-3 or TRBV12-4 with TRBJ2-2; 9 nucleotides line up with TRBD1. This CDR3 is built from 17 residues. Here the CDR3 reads CANSLIRTGEGTGELFF. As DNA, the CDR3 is TGTGCCAACAGTCTTATTCGGACAGGGGAAGGCACCGGGGAGCTGTTTTTT.

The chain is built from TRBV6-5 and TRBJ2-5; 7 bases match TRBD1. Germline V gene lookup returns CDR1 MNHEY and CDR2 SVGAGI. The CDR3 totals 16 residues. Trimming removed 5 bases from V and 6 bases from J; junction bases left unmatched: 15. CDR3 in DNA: TGTGCCAGCAGTCCTTCGACAGGGTCGGAAGAACAGACCCAGTACTTC. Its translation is CASSPSTGSEEQTQYF.

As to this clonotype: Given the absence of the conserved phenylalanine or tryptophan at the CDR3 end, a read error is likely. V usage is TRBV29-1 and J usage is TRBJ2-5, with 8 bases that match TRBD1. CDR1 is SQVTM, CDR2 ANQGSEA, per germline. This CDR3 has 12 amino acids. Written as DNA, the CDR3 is TGCAGCCCCGGACAGGGCCAAGAGATCCAGTACTTG. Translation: CSPGQGQEIQYL.

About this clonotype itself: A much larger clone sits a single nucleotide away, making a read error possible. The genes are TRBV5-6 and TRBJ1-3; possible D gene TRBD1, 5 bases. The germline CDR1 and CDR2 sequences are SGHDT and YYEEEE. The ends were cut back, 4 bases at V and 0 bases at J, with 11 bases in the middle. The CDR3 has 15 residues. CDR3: CASSLVGDSGNTIYF. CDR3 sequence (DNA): TGTGCCAGCAGCCTGGTGGGGGACTCTGGAAACACCATATATTTT.

This chain's CDR3 is CSVDSKGQHTFF. As DNA, the CDR3 is TGCAGCGTTGATTCTAAGGGACAGCACACTTTCTTT. V is TRBV29-1 and J is TRBJ1-1; 7 nucleotides line up with TRBD1. V lost 3 bases, J lost 12 bases, and 10 bases stayed unmatched. Germline CDR1 is SQVTM and CDR2 is ANQGSEA. The CDR3 runs to 12 residues.

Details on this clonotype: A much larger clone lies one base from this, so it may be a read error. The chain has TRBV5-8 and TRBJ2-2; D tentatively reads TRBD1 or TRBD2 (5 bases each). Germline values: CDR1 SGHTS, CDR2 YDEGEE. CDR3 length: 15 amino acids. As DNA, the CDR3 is TGTGCCAGGAGCTTGCTGGGGGAGAGCACCGGGGAGCTGTTTTTT. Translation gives CARSLLGESTGELFF.

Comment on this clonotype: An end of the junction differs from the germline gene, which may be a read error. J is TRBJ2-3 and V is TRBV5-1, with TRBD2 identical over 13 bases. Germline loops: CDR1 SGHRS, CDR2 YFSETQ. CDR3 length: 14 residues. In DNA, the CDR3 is TGCACCAGCGCATGGACTAGCGGGGGAGATAGGCAGTATTTT. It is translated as CTSAWTSGGDRQYF.

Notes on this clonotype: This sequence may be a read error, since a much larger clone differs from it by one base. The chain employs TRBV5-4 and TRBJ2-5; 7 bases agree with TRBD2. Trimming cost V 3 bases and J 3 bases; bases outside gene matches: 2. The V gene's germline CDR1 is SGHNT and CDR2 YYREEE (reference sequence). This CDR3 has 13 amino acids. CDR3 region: CASSWGLKETQYF. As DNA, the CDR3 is TGTGCCAGCAGCTGGGGACTAAAAGAGACCCAGTACTTC.

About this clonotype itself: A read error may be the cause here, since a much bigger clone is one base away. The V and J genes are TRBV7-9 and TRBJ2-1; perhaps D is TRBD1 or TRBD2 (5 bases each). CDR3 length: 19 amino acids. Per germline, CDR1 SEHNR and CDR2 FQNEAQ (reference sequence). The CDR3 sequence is CASSLASRGPEGSYNGQFF. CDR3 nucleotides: TGTGCCAGCAGCTTAGCCTCTAGGGGCCCCGAGGGGTCCTACAATGGGCAGTTCTTC. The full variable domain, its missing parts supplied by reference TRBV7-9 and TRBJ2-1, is DTGVSQNPRHKITKRGQNVTFRCDPISEHNRLYWYRQTLGQGPEFLTYFQNEAQLEKSRLLSDRFSAERPKGSFSTLEIQRTEQGDSAMYLCASSLASRGPEGSYNGQFFGPGTRLTVL.

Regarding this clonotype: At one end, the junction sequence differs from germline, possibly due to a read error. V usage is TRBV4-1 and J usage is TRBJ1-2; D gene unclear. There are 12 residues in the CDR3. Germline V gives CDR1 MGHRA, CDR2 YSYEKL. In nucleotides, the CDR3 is TGCGTCAGCAAGGGCGAACTCTATGGCTACACCTTC. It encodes CVSKGELYGYTF.

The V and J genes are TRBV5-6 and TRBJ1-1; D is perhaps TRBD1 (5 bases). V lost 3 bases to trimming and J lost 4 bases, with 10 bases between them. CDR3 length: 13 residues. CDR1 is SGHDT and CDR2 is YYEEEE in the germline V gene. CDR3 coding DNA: TGTGCCAGCAGCTGGGGAACAGGCACTGAAGCTTTCTTT. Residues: CASSWGTGTEAFF.

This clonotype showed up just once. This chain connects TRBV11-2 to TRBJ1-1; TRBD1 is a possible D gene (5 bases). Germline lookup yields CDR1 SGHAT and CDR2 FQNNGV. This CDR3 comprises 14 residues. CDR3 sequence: CVGSLVGRGSEAFF. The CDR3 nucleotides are TGTGTCGGCAGTTTAGTCGGGAGGGGCAGTGAAGCTTTCTTT.

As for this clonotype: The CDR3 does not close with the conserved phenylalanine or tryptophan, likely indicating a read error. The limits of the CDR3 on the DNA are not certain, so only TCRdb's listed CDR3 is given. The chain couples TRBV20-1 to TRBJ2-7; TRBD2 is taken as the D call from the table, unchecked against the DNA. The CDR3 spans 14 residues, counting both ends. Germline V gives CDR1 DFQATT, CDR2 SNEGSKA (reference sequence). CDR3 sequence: CSARVGTKLYELYL.

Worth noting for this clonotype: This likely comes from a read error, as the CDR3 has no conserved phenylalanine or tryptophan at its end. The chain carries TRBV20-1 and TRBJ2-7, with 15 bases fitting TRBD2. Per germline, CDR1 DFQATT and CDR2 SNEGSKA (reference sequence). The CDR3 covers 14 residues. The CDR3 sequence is CTARTSGRAYEQYL. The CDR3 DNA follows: TGCACTGCCAGGACTAGCGGGAGGGCTTACGAGCAGTACTTA.